This T cell receptor beta chain was profiled in a study of blood T cell repertoires in COVID-19. Study-wide context: Material from acute and convalescent COVID-19 was sourced from the United States, Italy and Spain.

Original processing notes: Amplified reference gene primers provided the basis for estimating nucleated cell counts. The protocol was immunoSEQ multiplex PCR, while the TCRdb copy is restricted to in-frame clones and leaves out a portion. That table furnishes V, J and clone size, whereas the DNA furnished D and trimming. The table shows about 350,000 clones, with 86% occurring only once. Seattle researchers signed up patients amid active infection and tracked them longitudinally. Trimming cost V 2 bases and J 3 bases, with 8 bases left between them. Germline-derived CDR1 and CDR2 are MNHNS and SASEGT. CDR3 size: 15 residues.

V usage is TRBV6-1 and J usage is TRBJ2-6; D gene unclear. The sample comprised peripheral blood. This receptor was identified in a woman aged 55-69 years with COVID-19, enrolled during active disease. CDR3 region: CASSESTHGANVLTF. CDR3 bases: TGTGCCAGCAGTGAATCGACACATGGGGCCAACGTCCTGACTTTC.